These T cell receptor beta chains were read from a single sample in a study of long-term antiretroviral therapy in people with HIV. Here immunoSEQ multiplex PCR was the method, and the copy in TCRdb shows in-frame clones only, minus some. The sample lists about 26,000 clones, 80% to 85% occurring once. The sequences come from unsorted PBMCs, collected 2.9 years after starting antiretroviral therapy. The receptors originated from a man in his fifties with HIV. Both conserved end residues are part of each CDR3. D genes are given only for firm matches. Rows give clone size only sometimes, using once, few, many, or a class for an expanded clone.

clone_size: .
v_call: TRBV5-1
d_call: .
j_call: TRBJ2-7
cdr3_aa: CASSFRGAEQYF
cdr3_nt: TGCGCCAGCAGCTTCAGGGGAGCCGAGCAGTACTTC

clone_size: .
v_call: TRBV7-9
d_call: TRBD1
j_call: TRBJ1-6
cdr3_aa: CASSPGPGGGSPLHF
cdr3_nt: TGTGCCAGCAGCCCAGGTCCAGGGGGAGGTTCACCCCTCCACTTT

clone_size: .
v_call: TRBV27
d_call: TRBD2
j_call: TRBJ2-3
cdr3_aa: CASSSSQRGTDTQYF
cdr3_nt: TGTGCCAGCAGTTCCTCCCAGCGGGGGACAGATACGCAGTATTTT

clone_size: .
v_call: TRBV7-9
d_call: TRBD2
j_call: TRBJ2-3
cdr3_aa: CASSLEAGGTDTQYF
cdr3_nt: TGTGCCAGCAGCTTAGAAGCGGGGGGCACAGATACGCAGTATTTT

clone_size: once
v_call: TRBV7-2
d_call: TRBD1
j_call: TRBJ2-7
cdr3_aa: CASSLVGQVGDEQYF
cdr3_nt: TGTGCCAGCAGCTTAGTGGGACAGGTCGGAGACGAGCAGTACTTC

clone_size: .
v_call: TRBV4-3
d_call: .
j_call: TRBJ2-2
cdr3_aa: CASSQEGNTGELFF
cdr3_nt: TGCGCCAGCAGCCAAGAGGGAAACACCGGGGAGCTGTTTTTT

clone_size: .
v_call: TRBV19
d_call: .
j_call: TRBJ2-3
cdr3_aa: CASSISPGREDTQYF
cdr3_nt: TGTGCCAGTAGTATAAGTCCGGGGCGGGAAGATACGCAGTATTTT

clone_size: .
v_call: TRBV18
d_call: .
j_call: TRBJ2-4
cdr3_aa: CASSYDRNIQYF
cdr3_nt: TGTGCCAGCTCATATGACAGGAACATTCAGTACTTC

clone_size: .
v_call: TRBV9
d_call: .
j_call: TRBJ2-2
cdr3_aa: CASSAVTGELFF
cdr3_nt: TGTGCCAGCAGCGCCGTTACCGGGGAGCTGTTTTTT

clone_size: .
v_call: TRBV18
d_call: .
j_call: TRBJ2-7
cdr3_aa: CASSPQGRYEQYF
cdr3_nt: TGTGCCAGCTCACCACAGGGGCGCTACGAGCAGTACTTC

clone_size: .
v_call: TRBV5-8
d_call: TRBD2
j_call: TRBJ2-5
cdr3_aa: CASSLGVSTSGNQETQYF
cdr3_nt: TGTGCCAGCAGCTTGGGGGTGTCTACTAGCGGAAACCAAGAGACCCAGTACTTC

clone_size: .
v_call: TRBV28
d_call: .
j_call: TRBJ2-7
cdr3_aa: CASSPTDRSSYEQYF
cdr3_nt: TGTGCCAGCAGCCCTACTGACAGGAGCTCCTACGAGCAGTACTTC

clone_size: .
v_call: TRBV7-9
d_call: TRBD1
j_call: TRBJ1-1
cdr3_aa: CASSSSWTGGTEAFF
cdr3_nt: TGTGCCAGCAGCTCGTCCTGGACAGGTGGGACTGAAGCTTTCTTT

clone_size: once
v_call: TRBV5-6
d_call: .
j_call: TRBJ1-6
cdr3_aa: CASSLSTLSYNSPLHF
cdr3_nt: TGTGCCAGCAGCCTCAGTACACTCTCCTATAATTCACCCCTCCACTTT

clone_size: .
v_call: TRBV5-1
d_call: .
j_call: TRBJ1-1
cdr3_aa: CASSPMRSMDGDTEAFF
cdr3_nt: TGCGCCAGCAGCCCGATGCGGTCGATGGATGGGGACACTGAAGCTTTCTTT

clone_size: .
v_call: TRBV7-2
d_call: .
j_call: TRBJ2-2
cdr3_aa: CASSLNLRGSTGELFF
cdr3_nt: TGTGCCAGCAGCTTAAATCTGAGAGGTTCGACCGGGGAGCTGTTTTTT

clone_size: once
v_call: TRBV18
d_call: TRBD1
j_call: TRBJ2-2
cdr3_aa: CASSPTGANTGELFF
cdr3_nt: TGTGCCAGCTCACCTACAGGGGCGAACACCGGGGAGCTGTTTTTT

clone_size: .
v_call: TRBV9
d_call: .
j_call: TRBJ1-1
cdr3_aa: CASSVGGGGGTEAFF
cdr3_nt: TGTGCCAGCAGCGTAGGAGGGGGAGGGGGAACTGAAGCTTTCTTT

clone_size: .
v_call: TRBV19
d_call: .
j_call: TRBJ2-5
cdr3_aa: CASSSQGEETQYF
cdr3_nt: TGTGCCAGTAGTAGTCAGGGCGAAGAGACCCAGTACTTC

clone_size: few
v_call: TRBV4-1
d_call: .
j_call: TRBJ2-7
cdr3_aa: CASSQQHDIPVSYEQYF
cdr3_nt: TGCGCCAGCAGCCAACAACATGACATACCGGTAAGCTACGAGCAGTACTTC

clone_size: .
v_call: TRBV9
d_call: .
j_call: TRBJ1-1
cdr3_aa: CASSVVGGSTEAFF
cdr3_nt: TGTGCCAGCAGCGTAGTCGGGGGATCCACTGAAGCTTTCTTT

clone_size: .
v_call: TRBV28
d_call: .
j_call: TRBJ1-6
cdr3_aa: CASTSGQSPLHF
cdr3_nt: TGTGCCAGCACCTCAGGTCAATCACCCCTCCACTTT

clone_size: .
v_call: TRBV9
d_call: .
j_call: TRBJ1-2
cdr3_aa: CASSVGWRELYGYTF
cdr3_nt: TGTGCCAGCAGCGTAGGTTGGCGGGAATTATATGGCTACACCTTC

clone_size: few
v_call: TRBV11-3
d_call: .
j_call: TRBJ1-1
cdr3_aa: CASSFGDTEAFF
cdr3_nt: TGTGCCAGCAGCTTCGGCGACACTGAAGCTTTCTTT

clone_size: .
v_call: TRBV27
d_call: .
j_call: TRBJ2-3
cdr3_aa: CASSSRWGTSTDTQYF
cdr3_nt: TGTGCCAGCAGTTCGCGATGGGGGACTAGCACAGATACGCAGTATTTT

clone_size: .
v_call: TRBV7-3
d_call: .
j_call: TRBJ2-7
cdr3_aa: CASRQPGLSFYEQYF
cdr3_nt: TGTGCCAGCAGGCAACCCGGACTCTCATTTTACGAGCAGTACTTC

clone_size: .
v_call: TRBV2
d_call: .
j_call: TRBJ1-5
cdr3_aa: CASGDRTKKDQPQHF
cdr3_nt: TGTGCCAGCGGGGACCGGACAAAGAAGGATCAGCCCCAGCATTTT

clone_size: .
v_call: TRBV7-3
d_call: .
j_call: TRBJ1-6
cdr3_aa: CASSLGTVNSPLHF
cdr3_nt: TGTGCCAGCAGCCTTGGGACGGTTAATTCACCCCTCCACTTT

clone_size: .
v_call: TRBV7-2
d_call: TRBD1
j_call: TRBJ1-4
cdr3_aa: CASSLDHLTRGQKLFF
cdr3_nt: TGTGCCAGCAGCTTAGACCACCTCACCCGGGGACAGAAACTGTTTTTT

clone_size: .
v_call: TRBV6-5
d_call: TRBD1
j_call: TRBJ2-7
cdr3_aa: CASMGRDRGQYEQYF
cdr3_nt: TGTGCCAGCATGGGAAGGGACAGGGGCCAGTACGAGCAGTACTTC

clone_size: once
v_call: TRBV4-1
d_call: .
j_call: TRBJ1-1
cdr3_aa: CASSLESPRKNTEAFF
cdr3_nt: TGCGCCAGCAGCCTCGAGTCGCCAAGGAAAAACACTGAAGCTTTCTTT

clone_size: .
v_call: TRBV9
d_call: TRBD1
j_call: TRBJ2-3
cdr3_aa: CASSKQGVDTQYF
cdr3_nt: TGTGCCAGCAGCAAACAGGGGGTAGATACGCAGTATTTT

clone_size: .
v_call: TRBV6-5
d_call: TRBD1
j_call: TRBJ2-5
cdr3_aa: CASSLDRSAQYF
cdr3_nt: TGTGCCAGCAGTTTGGACAGGTCGGCCCAGTACTTC

clone_size: .
v_call: TRBV7-2
d_call: TRBD1
j_call: TRBJ2-1
cdr3_aa: CASSLVGQGHEQFF
cdr3_nt: TGTGCCAGCAGCTTAGTAGGACAGGGCCATGAGCAGTTCTTC

clone_size: .
v_call: TRBV10-3
d_call: .
j_call: TRBJ2-7
cdr3_aa: CAISGSASAPGQYF
cdr3_nt: TGTGCCATCAGTGGGTCAGCATCGGCCCCTGGGCAGTACTTC

clone_size: .
v_call: TRBV2
d_call: .
j_call: TRBJ2-5
cdr3_aa: CASGGDQETQYF
cdr3_nt: TGTGCCAGCGGCGGCGACCAAGAGACCCAGTACTTC

clone_size: .
v_call: TRBV6-6
d_call: .
j_call: TRBJ2-1
cdr3_aa: CASSYVGGYNEQFF
cdr3_nt: TGTGCCAGCAGTTATGTAGGGGGCTACAATGAGCAGTTCTTC

clone_size: .
v_call: TRBV28
d_call: TRBD2
j_call: TRBJ2-1
cdr3_aa: CASSLVVAGGYNEQFF
cdr3_nt: TGTGCCAGCAGTTTAGTAGTAGCGGGGGGCTACAATGAGCAGTTCTTC

clone_size: .
v_call: TRBV28
d_call: .
j_call: TRBJ1-1
cdr3_aa: CASLRVNTEAFF
cdr3_nt: TGTGCCTCCCTCAGGGTGAACACTGAAGCTTTCTTT

clone_size: once
v_call: TRBV5-5
d_call: .
j_call: TRBJ1-5
cdr3_aa: CASGGQMRRGQPQHF
cdr3_nt: TGTGCCAGCGGAGGACAGATGCGGCGGGGACAGCCCCAGCATTTT

clone_size: .
v_call: TRBV7-9
d_call: .
j_call: TRBJ2-7
cdr3_aa: CASSPIGTDYEQYF
cdr3_nt: TGTGCCAGCAGCCCGATCGGGACCGACTACGAGCAGTACTTC

clone_size: .
v_call: TRBV28
d_call: TRBD1
j_call: TRBJ1-3
cdr3_aa: CASSSGGTGLGNTIYF
cdr3_nt: TGTGCCAGCAGTTCGGGGGGGACAGGGCTAGGAAACACCATATATTTT

clone_size: .
v_call: TRBV5-6
d_call: .
j_call: TRBJ2-6
cdr3_aa: CASSRYSGANVLTF
cdr3_nt: TGTGCCAGCAGCCGATACTCTGGGGCCAACGTCCTGACTTTC

clone_size: .
v_call: TRBV29-1
d_call: .
j_call: TRBJ1-1
cdr3_aa: CSAETGPMNTEAFF
cdr3_nt: TGCAGCGCCGAGACAGGACCCATGAACACTGAAGCTTTCTTT

clone_size: .
v_call: TRBV7-9
d_call: TRBD1
j_call: TRBJ1-3
cdr3_aa: CASSLAPGQGAWNTIYF
cdr3_nt: TGTGCCAGCAGCTTAGCGCCTGGACAGGGGGCTTGGAACACCATATATTTT

clone_size: .
v_call: TRBV27
d_call: .
j_call: TRBJ1-2
cdr3_aa: CASSPSIGQGWSYGYTF
cdr3_nt: TGTGCCAGCAGTCCCTCAATCGGGCAGGGATGGAGCTATGGCTACACCTTC

clone_size: .
v_call: TRBV5-1
d_call: .
j_call: TRBJ2-2
cdr3_aa: CASSLVRETGELFF
cdr3_nt: TGCGCCAGCAGCTTGGTACGGGAAACCGGGGAGCTGTTTTTT

clone_size: .
v_call: TRBV7-3
d_call: .
j_call: TRBJ1-1
cdr3_aa: CASSLQENTEAFF
cdr3_nt: TGTGCCAGCAGCTTACAGGAGAACACTGAAGCTTTCTTT

clone_size: .
v_call: TRBV9
d_call: .
j_call: TRBJ2-3
cdr3_aa: CASSVTASTDTQYF
cdr3_nt: TGTGCCAGCAGCGTGACCGCTAGCACAGATACGCAGTATTTT

clone_size: few
v_call: TRBV30
d_call: .
j_call: TRBJ1-6
cdr3_aa: CAGRGDYNSPLHF
cdr3_nt: TGTGCCGGCAGGGGCGACTATAATTCACCCCTCCACTTT

clone_size: .
v_call: TRBV6-5
d_call: TRBD1
j_call: TRBJ1-6
cdr3_aa: CASSYGTGSTPLHF
cdr3_nt: TGTGCCAGCAGCTACGGGACAGGGTCTACACCCCTCCACTTT

clone_size: .
v_call: TRBV4-1
d_call: .
j_call: TRBJ2-1
cdr3_aa: CASSQEESSYNEQFF
cdr3_nt: TGCGCCAGCAGCCAAGAGGAAAGCTCCTACAATGAGCAGTTCTTC

clone_size: .
v_call: TRBV4-1
d_call: TRBD1
j_call: TRBJ1-4
cdr3_aa: CASGGTGGGEKLFF
cdr3_nt: TGCGCCAGCGGAGGGACAGGGGGCGGTGAAAAACTGTTTTTT

clone_size: .
v_call: TRBV5-4
d_call: .
j_call: TRBJ2-2
cdr3_aa: CASRRLITGNTGGDTGELFF
cdr3_nt: TGTGCCAGCCGACGATTGATTACGGGGAACACAGGGGGGGACACCGGGGAGCTGTTTTTT

clone_size: .
v_call: TRBV6-6
d_call: .
j_call: TRBJ1-2
cdr3_aa: CASSYSGQLSSGYTF
cdr3_nt: TGTGCCAGCAGTTACTCGGGGCAGCTAAGTAGTGGCTACACCTTC